This section outlines one T cell receptor beta chain sequence together with its context. The antigen remains undetermined. 13 Jbeta primers and 60 Vbeta primers were used for the PCR. Under the authors' procedure: There were about 80 million unique TCR beta chains by a later count, and approximately 12 million of them were shared. Sequencing used immunoSEQ multiplex PCR; TCRdb keeps in-frame clones, though not all of them. V and J calls and clone size are those listed in that table; D and trimming were worked out from the DNA. The table records about 160,000 clones, about four fifths of them present only once. The sample belongs to a study of cytomegalovirus exposure and HLA in healthy donors. This CDR3 contains 15 residues. Germline V gives CDR1 GTSNPN, CDR2 SVGIG (reference sequence). V was pared by 7 bases and J by 1 base, with 12 bases of the junction left unmatched. Study-wide results and limits: Sequencing likely generated an artifact that appeared as a cluster of highly shared sequence variants. In a later analysis, TCR beta V- and J-gene trimming showed a link to a missense DCLRE1C variant.

V gene TRBV30 combines with J gene TRBJ1-2; 7 nucleotides align to TRBD1. The sequence came from a male donor in good health and CMV-seropositive. Specimen: PBMCs. CDR3 coding DNA: TGTGCCTTGGGGATGGACAGGTCGGTTAACTATGGCTACACCTTC. As protein: CALGMDRSVNYGYTF.